The next 29 T cell receptor beta chains were all read from a single sample in a study of neurological immune-mediated disorders. TCRdb itself ran the 5' RACE reads through MiXCR, one entry per CDR3 protein. The repertoire has 20,000 or so distinct CDR3 sequences, 7.5% of them found once; the top ten carry 17%. Sequencing was done on a sample of CD8+ T cells from blood. These receptors originate from a woman aged 25 to 39 with HTLV-1-associated myelopathy (HAM/TSP).

At least ten counts were recorded for this clonotype. The chain joins TRBV4-1 to TRBJ2-7, with D unresolved. V dropped 0 bases and J dropped 3 bases, with 15 bases sitting between them. In germline, CDR1 is MGHRA, CDR2 YSYEKL. This CDR3 is built from 16 residues. The CDR3, as DNA: TGCGCCAGCAGCCAAGAATGGGGTCCGGAGAACTACGAGCAGTACTTC. Translating it yields CASSQEWGPENYEQYF.

This clonotype was picked up many times. V gene TRBV29-1 combines with J gene TRBJ2-1; perhaps TRBD1 as D (5 bases). The CDR3 length is 14 residues. In germline, CDR1 is SQVTM, CDR2 ANQGSEA. Trimming removed 2 bases from V and 6 bases from J, with 14 bases in between. DNA of the CDR3: TGCAGCGTTGAACTGGGGCGCGAAATCAATGAGCAGTTCTTC. Its protein product is CSVELGREINEQFF.

In its sample, this clonotype was seen many times. CDR3 nucleotides: TGTGCCAGCAGTTTAGGGCCCCCTCCCTACGAGCAGTACTTC. Amino acid sequence: CASSLGPPPYEQYF. The J gene is TRBJ2-7, the V gene TRBV27, with D unresolved. Trimming stripped 2 bases from V and 2 bases from J, with 10 bases between. This CDR3 has 14 amino acids. Per germline, CDR1 MNHEY and CDR2 SMNVEV (reference sequence).

Ten or more counts support this clonotype. The chain recombines TRBV20-1 with TRBJ1-3, with TRBD1 matching 9 bases. Per the germline V gene, CDR1 is DFQATT and CDR2 is SNEGSKA (reference sequence). Trimming removed 6 bases from V and 3 bases from J; junction bases left unmatched: 3. This CDR3 has 13 residues. In DNA form, the CDR3 reads TGCAGTGCAGGGACAGGGAATGGAAACACCATATATTTT. This encodes CSAGTGNGNTIYF.

This clonotype was counted only a few times. This chain uses TRBV20-1 with TRBJ2-4; 8 bases line up with TRBD2. This CDR3 has 16 residues. The V and J ends lost 3 bases and 0 bases, in that order; junction bases with no gene match: 7. Germline V gene data show CDR1 as DFQATT and CDR2 as SNEGSKA (reference sequence). The CDR3 reads CSARTTAGVAKNIQYF. The CDR3 DNA sequence: TGCAGTGCTAGGACTACAGCGGGGGTAGCCAAAAACATTCAGTACTTC.

This clonotype showed up many times. V gene TRBV6-5 combines with J gene TRBJ2-1; no clear D. CDR1 is MNHEY and CDR2 is SVGAGI in the germline V gene. There are 13 residues in the CDR3. Trimming shortened V by 5 bases and J by 5 bases, and 10 bases separated the two germline ends. The CDR3 bases are TGTGCCAGCAGTATAGGACGCAACAATGAGCAGTTCTTC. This codes for CASSIGRNNEQFF.

This clonotype was recorded at least ten times. This chain connects TRBV5-1 to TRBJ2-1; TRBD2 matches 10 bases. The ends lost 6 bases at V and 5 bases at J; junction bases unmatched: 20. Germline CDR1 reads SGHRS; CDR2 reads YFSETQ. The CDR3 sequence is 19 residues long. CDR3 protein: CASTSRKNRAGGPDNEQFF. CDR3 nucleotides: TGCGCCAGCACTTCCCGAAAGAATAGAGCGGGGGGGCCCGACAATGAGCAGTTCTTC.

This clonotype showed up many times. This rearrangement joins TRBV29-1 to TRBJ1-2; 11 bases are a match to TRBD1. After removal of 6 bases from V and 7 bases from J, the junction contained 7 bases not matched to a gene. Germline CDR1 is SQVTM and CDR2 is ANQGSEA. The CDR3 runs to 13 residues. The CDR3 spells CSVVGQGARGYTF. DNA of the CDR3: TGCAGCGTCGTAGGACAGGGGGCGCGTGGCTACACCTTC.

The genes are TRBV30 and TRBJ1-1; D call uncertain. This CDR3 region has 13 residues. CDR1 and CDR2 (germline): GTSNPN, SVGIG (reference sequence). Trimming shortened V by 0 bases and J by 4 bases, and 9 bases separated the two germline ends. This CDR3 is CAWSVLTATEAFF. The DNA of the CDR3 is TGTGCCTGGAGTGTACTAACAGCCACTGAAGCTTTCTTT.

This clonotype was seen ten or more times. V usage is TRBV20-1 and J usage is TRBJ2-7; D is unresolved. This CDR3 spans 13 amino acids. From germline, CDR1 is DFQATT and CDR2 SNEGSKA (reference sequence). V shed 1 base and J shed 1 base, with 8 bases lying between them. The CDR3 sequence: CSARGPRSYEQYF. CDR3 bases: TGCAGTGCTAGAGGCCCTAGATCCTACGAGCAGTACTTC.

This clonotype was counted at least ten times. J is TRBJ1-2 and V is TRBV20-1, with unresolved D. The V end lost 5 bases, the J end lost 3 bases, and 19 bases lay between the germline ends. The CDR3 covers 15 residues. The germline V gene encodes CDR1 DFQATT and CDR2 SNEGSKA (reference sequence). The CDR3 sequence is CSAGIMEGRDYGYTF. The CDR3 DNA is TGCAGTGCTGGGATAATGGAAGGACGGGACTATGGCTACACCTTC.

This clonotype has at least ten counts. J is TRBJ2-1 and V is TRBV7-9; no clear D gene. The CDR3 loop spans 12 amino acids. CDR1 and CDR2 from the germline V gene are SEHNR and FQNEAQ (reference sequence). V gave up 2 bases and J gave up 8 bases, with 7 bases separating them. The CDR3 reads CASSLTRDEQFF. The CDR3 bases are TGTGCCAGCAGCTTAACACGGGATGAGCAGTTCTTC.

This clonotype appeared many times. V usage is TRBV25-1 and J usage is TRBJ1-2, with 12 bases identical to TRBD1. With 5 bases clipped from V and 6 bases from J, the junction kept 13 bases outside the gene matches. Per germline, CDR1 MGHDK and CDR2 SYGVNS. CDR3 length: 17 amino acids. The CDR3 coding sequence is TGTGCCAGCAGTTCTCCGGGACAGGGGGCTTTTTTAGATGGCTACACCTTC. This sequence encodes CASSSPGQGAFLDGYTF.

In its sample, this clonotype was seen many times. This chain links TRBV11-2 with TRBJ2-1; 11 bases agree with TRBD2. Trimming cost V 2 bases and J 7 bases; bases outside gene matches: 1. CDR3 length equals 14 residues. Germline CDR1 reads SGHAT; CDR2 reads FQNNGV. The CDR3 loop is CASSLIAGGNEQFF. In DNA, the CDR3 is TGTGCCAGCAGCTTAATAGCGGGGGGGAATGAGCAGTTCTTC.

This clonotype appeared many times. V gene TRBV20-1 combines with J gene TRBJ2-1; TRBD2 aligns across 10 bases. This CDR3 is built from 16 residues. With 6 bases clipped from V and 0 bases from J, the junction kept 8 bases outside the gene matches. Germline V gene data show CDR1 as DFQATT and CDR2 as SNEGSKA (reference sequence). In DNA, the CDR3 is TGCAGTGCACTAGCGGGGAGGTATACCTCCTACAATGAGCAGTTCTTC. Its protein product is CSALAGRYTSYNEQFF.

Ten or more counts support this clonotype. V usage is TRBV1 and J usage is TRBJ2-7; TRBD1 is the table's D call, not checked against the DNA. TRBV1 is a recognized pseudogene. The CDR3 totals 15 residues. Written as DNA, the CDR3 is TGCACCAGCAGCTACCGGGACAGGAGCTCCTACGAGCAGTACTTC. Translating gives CTSSYRDRSSYEQYF.

This clonotype was recorded at least ten times. The chain has TRBV7-6 and TRBJ2-7, with 9 positions matching TRBD1. The CDR3 sequence is 15 residues long. V shed 1 base, J shed 5 bases, and the junction held 6 bases outside the gene matches. CDR1 and CDR2 (germline): SGHVS, FNYEAQ. CDR3 loop: CASSLETGGINEQYF. The DNA for the CDR3 is TGTGCCAGCAGCTTAGAGACAGGGGGGATCAACGAGCAGTACTTC. The whole variable domain, filled in from reference TRBV7-6 and TRBJ2-7, reads GAGVSQSPRYKVTKRGQDVALRCDPISGHVSLYWYRQALGQGPEFLTYFNYEAQQDKSGLPNDRFSAERPEGSISTLTIQRTEQRDSAMYRCASSLETGGINEQYFGPGTRLTVT.

There are many counts of this clonotype. This chain joins TRBV11-2 and TRBJ2-1; D perhaps matches TRBD2 (8 bases). The CDR3 spans 13 residues. V was pared by 5 bases and J by 15 bases, with 20 bases between. The germline CDR1 and CDR2 sequences are SGHAT and FQNNGV. The CDR3: CASSVAGLGGLFF. The CDR3 bases are TGTGCCAGCAGCGTAGCGGGATTAGGGGGCTTGTTCTTC. Variable domain in full (rest from reference TRBV11-2 and TRBJ2-1): EAGVAQSPRYKIIEKRQSVAFWCNPISGHATLYWYQQILGQGPKLLIQFQNNGVVDDSQLPKDRFSAERLKGVDSTLKIQPAKLEDSAVYLCASSVAGLGGLFFGPGTRLTVL.

This clonotype was seen repeatedly, ten times or more. The chain joins TRBV20-1 to TRBJ2-3; TRBD2 agrees at 10 bases. The CDR3 is 21 amino acids. Per germline, CDR1 DFQATT and CDR2 SNEGSKA (reference sequence). V gave up 0 bases and J gave up 0 bases; unmatched junction bases: 18. DNA for the CDR3: TGCAGTGCTAGAGACAGCGGACTAGCGGCGGTAAACTGGTATAGCACAGATACGCAGTATTTT. Encoded protein: CSARDSGLAAVNWYSTDTQYF.

The chain's CDR3 is CASSRRESYNEQFF. CDR3 in DNA: TGTGCCAGCAGTCGGAGGGAGTCGTACAATGAGCAGTTCTTC. The chain employs TRBV6-5 and TRBJ2-1, with D maybe TRBD2 (6 bases). Between the trimmed V and J ends, which lost 5 bases and 4 bases, there was a span of 12 bases. The CDR3 is 14 amino acids. The germline V gene has CDR1 MNHEY and CDR2 SVGAGI.

At least ten counts were recorded for this clonotype. The CDR3 protein is CASSEATEQYF. The DNA of the CDR3 is TGCGCCAGCAGTGAAGCGACCGAGCAGTACTTC. The chain recombines TRBV10-2 with TRBJ2-7, with unresolved D. V lost 3 bases, J lost 6 bases, and 6 bases lay in between. There are 11 residues in the CDR3. From germline, CDR1 is WSHSY and CDR2 SAAADI.

This clonotype was picked up many times. The rearrangement links TRBV5-6 to TRBJ2-3; the D gene is possibly TRBD1 (5 bases). The germline V and J ends were trimmed by 6 bases and 2 bases, with 19 bases remaining between them. This CDR3 contains 16 residues. In germline, CDR1 is SGHDT, CDR2 YYEEEE. CDR3 sequence reads: CASTLRQGVDTDTQYF. The CDR3 DNA reads as TGTGCCAGCACCCTCAGGCAAGGGGTTGACACAGATACGCAGTATTTT. The full variable domain, rest sourced from reference TRBV5-6 and TRBJ2-3, is DAGVTQSPTHLIKTRGQQVTLRCSPKSGHDTVSWYQQALGQGPQFIFQYYEEEERQRGNFPDRFSGHQFPNYSSELNVNALLLGDSALYLCASTLRQGVDTDTQYFGPGTRLTVL.

This clonotype was seen many times. The chain uses TRBV4-2 and TRBJ2-7, with a weak D call TRBD1 (5 bases). CDR3 size: 17 residues. CDR1 and CDR2 (germline): LGHNA, YNFKEQ. The ends were cut back, 4 bases at V and 5 bases at J, with 24 bases in the middle. The CDR3 region is CASSPHSNRLEVNEQYF. CDR3 coding DNA: TGTGCCAGCAGCCCCCACTCGAACAGGCTTGAAGTCAACGAGCAGTACTTC.

This clonotype has ten or more counts. This rearrangement joins TRBV10-3 to TRBJ2-6, with 8 positions matching TRBD1. The germline gives CDR1 ENHRY, CDR2 SYGVKD. Losses at the gene ends were 8 bases for V and 2 bases for J; bases not matched to a gene: 14. The CDR3 contains 18 residues. CDR3 protein: CAIGAGGGSFAGANVLTF. CDR3 in DNA: TGTGCCATCGGGGCAGGGGGCGGATCATTCGCTGGGGCCAACGTCCTGACTTTC.

This clonotype was seen at least ten times. The chain has TRBV6-1 and TRBJ1-1; 9 bases align to TRBD1. Losses at the gene ends were 6 bases for V and 1 base for J; bases not matched to a gene: 12. The CDR3 length is 17 residues. Germline V CDR1 and CDR2: MNHNS, SASEGT. The CDR3 region is CASRVYRDRVENTEAFF. CDR3 coding DNA: TGTGCCAGCAGGGTTTACCGGGACAGGGTGGAGAACACTGAAGCTTTCTTT.

This clonotype came up many times. V gene TRBV7-9 combines with J gene TRBJ2-4, with D unresolved. This CDR3 region has 16 residues. Trimming stripped 1 base from V and 1 base from J, with 11 bases between. Germline V gene sequence: CDR1 SEHNR, CDR2 FQNEAQ (reference sequence). Here the CDR3 reads CASSLVLGMAKNIQYF. The CDR3 DNA is TGTGCCAGCAGCTTAGTTTTGGGGATGGCCAAAAACATTCAGTACTTC. The entire variable domain, with the rest obtained from reference TRBV7-9 and TRBJ2-4, is as follows: DTGVSQNPRHKITKRGQNVTFRCDPISEHNRLYWYRQTLGQGPEFLTYFQNEAQLEKSRLLSDRFSAERPKGSFSTLEIQRTEQGDSAMYLCASSLVLGMAKNIQYFGAGTRLSVL.

Worth noting for this clonotype: One end of the junction varies from germline; a read error may be responsible. The V call is TRBV3-1, the J call TRBJ2-7; 7 nucleotides line up with TRBD2. The CDR3 totals 16 residues. Looked up from germline, CDR1 is LGHDT and CDR2 is YNNKEL (reference sequence). Here the CDR3 DNA reads TGTGCCAACAGCCAAGGTTTCAGTGGGGGGGCCTACGAGCAGTACTTC. Translating it yields CANSQGFSGGAYEQYF.

The table lists this clonotype with many counts. The chain links TRBV6-6 to TRBJ1-2; D perhaps matches TRBD1 (5 bases). CDR1 is MNHNY, CDR2 SVGAGI, per germline (reference sequence). This CDR3 is 14 amino acids long. Trimming stripped 4 bases from V and 4 bases from J, with 13 bases between. CDR3 DNA sequence: TGTGCCAGCAGTTTAGGGGAAGGTCTCTATGGCTACACCTTC. Its translation: CASSLGEGLYGYTF.

To note about this clonotype: Because the CDR3's place on the DNA is in doubt, the DNA is left out and the CDR3 is given as listed by TCRdb. This chain's CDR3 is CASSFYICSARSTSGGDFYEQYF. The gene calls are TRBV7-9 and TRBJ2-7; no check of the table's D call, TRBD2, against the DNA was made. Ends included, the CDR3 has 23 residues. Germline V CDR1 and CDR2: SEHNR, FQNEAQ (reference sequence).